These T cell receptor beta chains were read from a single sample in a study of blood T cell repertoires in COVID-19. Clones were read by immunoSEQ multiplex PCR, and TCRdb kept only the in-frame ones, dropping some. The table lists 100,000 to 150,000 clones, about 81% of them singletons. Sequencing was carried out using peripheral blood. The receptors were gathered from a woman aged 45-60 years with acute or convalescent COVID-19. Both conserved end residues are part of each CDR3. Each record gives: CDR3 protein, J gene, V gene, D gene, CDR3 length. A D gene is named only where the DNA matches it firmly.

CASSYSVSGNTIYF	TRBJ1-3	TRBV6-2/TRBV6-3	NA	14
CASSSTSGTYNEQFF	TRBJ2-1	TRBV18	TRBD2	15
CASSLGGNSPLHF	TRBJ1-6	TRBV7-2	NA	13
CASTERRNSYEQYF	TRBJ2-7	TRBV2	NA	14
CASSDYPRSGRAGTYNEQFF	TRBJ2-1	TRBV6-1	TRBD2	20
CASTMGRNTEAFF	TRBJ1-1	TRBV7-9	NA	13
CASSLGLRGPPYEQYF	TRBJ2-7	TRBV7-6	NA	16
CASSQGLSGDLGDGYTF	TRBJ1-2	TRBV3-1/TRBV3-2	NA	17
CAWSVRWGGDGYTF	TRBJ1-2	TRBV30	NA	14
CASGFGRGSSPLHF	TRBJ1-6	TRBV12-5	NA	14
CASNRDYTDTQYF	TRBJ2-3	TRBV10-1	NA	13
CASSLSGGGLETQYF	TRBJ2-5	TRBV5-1	NA	15
CAITGLAGVNEQFF	TRBJ2-1	TRBV28	TRBD2	14
CASSEQGLSEQFF	TRBJ2-1	TRBV2	NA	13
CAWSGSESGGNTIYF	TRBJ1-3	TRBV30	NA	15
CASSFDTGGQPQHF	TRBJ1-5	TRBV7-8	TRBD1	14
CASSRTGPYEQYF	TRBJ2-7	TRBV19	TRBD1	13
CATSPGRQGVGDTQYF	TRBJ2-3	TRBV15	TRBD1	16
CASSQNGTGLLSGQPQHF	TRBJ1-5	TRBV23-1	TRBD1	18
CASSQTTGEYEQYF	TRBJ2-7	TRBV4-1	TRBD1	14
CASSPSDSRNEKLFF	TRBJ1-4	TRBV5-1	NA	15
CASSRQGDIQYF	TRBJ2-4	TRBV5-5	TRBD1	12
CASRREPNNEQFF	TRBJ2-1	TRBV5-4	NA	13
CASSYQRGSSYEQYF	TRBJ2-7	TRBV6-5	TRBD2	15
CASSLDGTVTEAFF	TRBJ1-1	TRBV11-3	NA	14
CARPPGTVQYEQYF	TRBJ2-7	TRBV10-1	TRBD1	14
CASSRLAGAYEQYF	TRBJ2-7	TRBV27	TRBD2	14
CASTFISGDYGYTF	TRBJ1-2	TRBV7-2	NA	14
CASSGVSGVTDTQYF	TRBJ2-3	TRBV2	TRBD2	15
CASSKKPGTTEKLFF	TRBJ1-4	TRBV25-1	NA	15
CASSIPGLAGGPGTQYF	TRBJ2-5	TRBV19	TRBD2	17
CASRYSDTQYF	TRBJ2-3	TRBV2	NA	11
CASSMTVSGRSGNTIYF	TRBJ1-3	TRBV19	NA	17
CASRAGQGWDYGYTF	TRBJ1-2	TRBV19	TRBD1	15
CASSDGTGTYNEQFF	TRBJ2-1	TRBV5-1	TRBD1	15
CASSQGSGGPLTYEQYF	TRBJ2-7	TRBV4-2	TRBD1	17
CASSDQGMNTEAFF	TRBJ1-1	TRBV10-2	NA	14
CASSLELKETQYF	TRBJ2-5	TRBV5-6	NA	13
CSVEEGAGGHNEQFF	TRBJ2-1	TRBV29-1	TRBD2	15
CASSPLDRGGGYSNQPQHF	TRBJ1-5	TRBV19	TRBD1	19
CAISDSSGQGHEQYF	TRBJ2-7	TRBV10-3	TRBD1	15
CASSPQALTEAFF	TRBJ1-1	TRBV18	NA	13
CASSLITGVLETQYF	TRBJ2-5	TRBV11-2	NA	15
CASSHKKSTGVYNSPLHF	TRBJ1-6	TRBV3-1/TRBV3-2	NA	18
CASSLGREGIYEQYF	TRBJ2-7	TRBV7-8	NA	15
CASSVGDRAGYTF	TRBJ1-2	TRBV9	TRBD1	13
CASSISAGAYNEQFF	TRBJ2-1	TRBV28	TRBD2	15
CAWTTSGGGGYTF	TRBJ1-2	TRBV30	NA	13
CASSLGYRDRVPEAFF	TRBJ1-1	TRBV7-8	TRBD1	16
CAIHTGAVNYGYTF	TRBJ1-2	TRBV28	TRBD1	14
CASSDSGRAVGNTIYF	TRBJ1-3	TRBV25-1	NA	16
CASGRAGNQPQHF	TRBJ1-5	TRBV2	NA	13
CASSLTRTETQYF	TRBJ2-5	TRBV4-1	NA	13
CASSGTRPPGELFF	TRBJ2-2	TRBV11-2	TRBD2	14
CASSLGLAETGANVLTF	TRBJ2-6	TRBV5-4	TRBD2	17
CASSLAGGDSPLHF	TRBJ1-6	TRBV11-1	TRBD1	14
CASSRDGVGPQHF	TRBJ1-5	TRBV19	NA	13
CASSPDSGTLNAKSLFF	TRBJ1-4	TRBV7-2	NA	17
CASSTDRGASYEQYF	TRBJ2-7	TRBV7-9	TRBD1	15
CASSRNQGNGGNEQFF	TRBJ2-1	TRBV5-1	NA	16